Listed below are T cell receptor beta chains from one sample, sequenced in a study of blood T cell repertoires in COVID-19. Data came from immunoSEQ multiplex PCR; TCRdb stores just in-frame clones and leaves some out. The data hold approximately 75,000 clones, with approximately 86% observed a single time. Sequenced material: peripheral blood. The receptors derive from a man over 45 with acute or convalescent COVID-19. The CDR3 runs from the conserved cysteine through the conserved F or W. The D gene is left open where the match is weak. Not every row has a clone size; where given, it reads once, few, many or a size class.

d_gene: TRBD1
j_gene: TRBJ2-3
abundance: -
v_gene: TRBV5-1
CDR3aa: CASSSRGQGPDTQYF
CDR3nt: TGCGCCAGCAGCTCCCGTGGACAGGGGCCCGATACGCAGTATTTT

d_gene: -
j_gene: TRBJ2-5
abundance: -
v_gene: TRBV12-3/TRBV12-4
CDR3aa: CASSLSGETQYF
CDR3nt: TGTGCCAGCAGTTTATCGGGGGAGACCCAGTACTTC

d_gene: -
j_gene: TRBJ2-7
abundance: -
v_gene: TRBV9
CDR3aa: CASSGTVSSYEQYF
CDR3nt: TGTGCCAGCAGCGGGACAGTGAGCTCCTACGAGCAGTACTTC

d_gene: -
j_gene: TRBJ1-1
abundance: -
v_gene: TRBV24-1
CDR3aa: CATSDSRTTSTEAFF
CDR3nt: TGTGCCACCAGTGATTCCAGGACAACGAGCACTGAAGCTTTCTTT

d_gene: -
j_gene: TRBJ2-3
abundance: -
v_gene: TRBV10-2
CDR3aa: CASRGGGWEDTQYF
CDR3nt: TGCGCCAGCAGGGGTGGGGGCTGGGAAGATACGCAGTATTTT

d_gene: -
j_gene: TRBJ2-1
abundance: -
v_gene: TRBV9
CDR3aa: CASSAQLVGGEQFF
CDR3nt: TGTGCCAGCAGCGCGCAGCTAGTAGGTGGTGAGCAGTTCTTC

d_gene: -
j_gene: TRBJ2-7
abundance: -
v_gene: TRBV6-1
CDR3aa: CASSEYQGAYEQYF
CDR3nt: TGTGCCAGCAGTGAATACCAGGGTGCCTACGAGCAGTACTTC

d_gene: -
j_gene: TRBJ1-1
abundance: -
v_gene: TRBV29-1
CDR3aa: CSVEELGVGTEAFF
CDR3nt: TGCAGCGTTGAAGAATTAGGGGTGGGCACTGAAGCTTTCTTT

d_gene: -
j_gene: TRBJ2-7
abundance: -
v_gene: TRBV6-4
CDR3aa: CARTSGEQYF
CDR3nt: TGTGCCAGAACGAGCGGCGAGCAGTACTTC

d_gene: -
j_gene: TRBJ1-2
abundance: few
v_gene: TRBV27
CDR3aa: CASSPSAGNGYTF
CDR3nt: TGTGCCAGCAGTCCCAGTGCAGGGAACGGCTACACCTTC

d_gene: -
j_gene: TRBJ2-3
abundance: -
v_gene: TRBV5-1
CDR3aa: CASSVGSRTDTQYF
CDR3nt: TGCGCCAGCAGCGTAGGGAGTAGAACAGATACGCAGTATTTT

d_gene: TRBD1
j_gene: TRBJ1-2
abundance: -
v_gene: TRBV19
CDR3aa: CASSIGTGDYGYTF
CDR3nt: TGTGCCAGTAGTATTGGGACAGGGGACTATGGCTACACCTTC

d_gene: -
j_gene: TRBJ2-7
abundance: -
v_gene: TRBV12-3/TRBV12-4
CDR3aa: CASRSQGEQYF
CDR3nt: TGTGCCAGCAGGTCACAGGGTGAGCAGTACTTC

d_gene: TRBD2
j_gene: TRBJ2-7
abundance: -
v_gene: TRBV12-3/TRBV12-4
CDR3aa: CASSLERGGRYF
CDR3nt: TGTGCCAGCAGTTTAGAACGGGGAGGGAGGTACTTC

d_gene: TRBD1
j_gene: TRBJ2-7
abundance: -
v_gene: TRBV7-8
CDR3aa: CASSLQGASYEQYF
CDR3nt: TGTGCCAGCAGCTTACAGGGGGCATCCTACGAGCAGTACTTC

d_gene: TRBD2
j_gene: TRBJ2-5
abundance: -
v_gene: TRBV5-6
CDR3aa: CASSPSPTSGGHQETQYF
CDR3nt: TGTGCCAGCAGCCCCAGTCCCACTAGCGGGGGGCACCAAGAGACCCAGTACTTC

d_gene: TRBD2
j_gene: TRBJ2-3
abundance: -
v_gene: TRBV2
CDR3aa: CATTSGGSDTQYF
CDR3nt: TGTGCCACTACTAGCGGGGGGTCAGATACGCAGTATTTT

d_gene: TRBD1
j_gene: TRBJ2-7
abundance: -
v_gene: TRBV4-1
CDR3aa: CASSQAKNRGHKQYF
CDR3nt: TGCGCCAGCAGCCAAGCGAAGAACAGGGGGCACAAGCAGTACTTC

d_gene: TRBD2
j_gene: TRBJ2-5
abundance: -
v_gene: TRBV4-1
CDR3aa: CASSQEPGGEETQYF
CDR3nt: TGCGCCAGCAGCCAAGAACCTGGGGGGGAGGAGACCCAGTACTTC

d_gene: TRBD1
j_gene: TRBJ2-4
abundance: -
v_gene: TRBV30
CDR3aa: CAWAGQGYIQYF
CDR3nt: TGTGCCTGGGCGGGACAGGGATACATTCAGTACTTC

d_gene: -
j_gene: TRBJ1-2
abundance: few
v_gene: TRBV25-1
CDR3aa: CASSSPRSNYGYTF
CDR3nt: TGTGCCAGCAGTTCACCACGGAGCAACTATGGCTACACCTTC

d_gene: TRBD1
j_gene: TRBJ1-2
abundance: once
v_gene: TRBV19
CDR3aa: CAISDRGDYGYTF
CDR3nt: TGTGCCATCTCCGACAGGGGGGACTATGGCTACACCTTC

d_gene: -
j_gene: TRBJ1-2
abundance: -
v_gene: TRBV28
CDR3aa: CASSFYRPDGYTF
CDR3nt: TGTGCCAGCAGTTTCTACAGGCCTGATGGCTACACCTTC

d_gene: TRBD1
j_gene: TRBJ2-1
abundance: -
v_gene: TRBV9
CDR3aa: CASSATTGTGGDEQFF
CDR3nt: TGTGCCAGCAGCGCTACCACCGGGACAGGGGGCGATGAGCAGTTCTTC

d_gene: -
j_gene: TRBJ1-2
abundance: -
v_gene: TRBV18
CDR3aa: CASSPPSSGLLGRGYTF
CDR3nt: TGTGCCAGCTCACCACCCTCATCGGGACTTCTAGGTCGTGGCTACACCTTC

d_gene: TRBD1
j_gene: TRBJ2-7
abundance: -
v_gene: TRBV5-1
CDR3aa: CASSLGGTGNYEQYF
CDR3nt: TGCGCCAGCAGCTTGGGCGGGACAGGTAACTACGAGCAGTACTTC

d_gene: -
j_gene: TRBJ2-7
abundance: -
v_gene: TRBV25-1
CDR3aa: CASRSRGQRYEQYF
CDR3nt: TGTGCCAGCAGATCGCGGGGGCAGAGGTACGAGCAGTACTTC

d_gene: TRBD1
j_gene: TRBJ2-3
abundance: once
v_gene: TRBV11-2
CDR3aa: CASSFHPPRQGLDTQYF
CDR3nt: TGTGCCAGCAGCTTTCATCCCCCGAGACAGGGGTTGGATACGCAGTATTTT

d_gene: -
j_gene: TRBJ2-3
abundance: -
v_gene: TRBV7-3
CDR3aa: CASSFSGSTDTQYF
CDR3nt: TGTGCCAGCAGCTTTAGCGGTAGCACAGATACGCAGTATTTT

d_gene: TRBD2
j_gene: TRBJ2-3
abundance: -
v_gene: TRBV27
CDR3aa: CASSLHSGGNTDTQYF
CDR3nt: TGTGCCAGCAGTTTACATAGCGGGGGGAATACAGATACGCAGTATTTT

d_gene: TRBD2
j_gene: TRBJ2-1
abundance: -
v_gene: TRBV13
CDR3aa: CASSLKRGGLMYNEQFF
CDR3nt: TGTGCCAGCAGCTTAAAGCGGGGGGGCCTAATGTACAATGAGCAGTTCTTC

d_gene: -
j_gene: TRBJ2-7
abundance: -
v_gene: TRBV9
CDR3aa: CASSATGGSSYEQYF
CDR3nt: TGTGCCAGCAGCGCGACAGGTGGGAGCTCCTACGAGCAGTACTTC

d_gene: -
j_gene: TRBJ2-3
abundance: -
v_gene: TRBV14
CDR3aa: CASSQGTRLVADTQYF
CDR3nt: TGTGCCAGCAGCCAAGGAACTAGATTAGTAGCAGATACGCAGTATTTT

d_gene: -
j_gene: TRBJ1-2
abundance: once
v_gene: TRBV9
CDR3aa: CASSVAGRFAYGYTF
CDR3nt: TGTGCCAGCAGCGTGGCAGGGAGGTTTGCCTATGGCTACACCTTC

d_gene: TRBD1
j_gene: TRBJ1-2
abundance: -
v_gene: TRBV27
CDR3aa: CASSLTGGNGYTF
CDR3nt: TGTGCCAGCAGTTTGACAGGGGGCAATGGCTACACCTTC

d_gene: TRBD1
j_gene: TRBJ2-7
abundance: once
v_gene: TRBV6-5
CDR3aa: CASSTDRGPYEQYF
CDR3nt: TGTGCCAGCAGTACCGACAGGGGGCCCTACGAGCAGTACTTC

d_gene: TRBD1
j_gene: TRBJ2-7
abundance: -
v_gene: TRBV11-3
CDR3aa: CASSPDRDYEQYF
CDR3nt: TGTGCCAGCAGCCCCGACAGGGACTACGAGCAGTACTTC

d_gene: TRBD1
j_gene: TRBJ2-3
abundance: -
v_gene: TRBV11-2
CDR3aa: CASSPQGAGTDTQYF
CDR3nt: TGTGCCAGCAGCCCACAGGGGGCAGGTACAGATACGCAGTATTTT

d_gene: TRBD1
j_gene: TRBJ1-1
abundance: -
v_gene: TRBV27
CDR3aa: CASRTSFTGETEAFF
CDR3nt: TGTGCCAGCAGGACTTCCTTTACAGGGGAAACTGAAGCTTTCTTT

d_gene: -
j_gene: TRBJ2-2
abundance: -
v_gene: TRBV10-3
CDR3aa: CAIGPQGSTGELFF
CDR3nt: TGTGCCATCGGACCACAGGGATCCACCGGGGAGCTGTTTTTT

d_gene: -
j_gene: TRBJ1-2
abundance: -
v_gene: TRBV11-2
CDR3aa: CASSLGSDSTNYGYTF
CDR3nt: TGTGCCAGCAGCTTGGGGTCGGACAGCACTAACTATGGCTACACCTTC

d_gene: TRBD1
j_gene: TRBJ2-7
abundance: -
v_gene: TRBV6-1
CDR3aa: CASSETGEYEQYF
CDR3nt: TGTGCCAGCAGTGAGACAGGGGAGTACGAGCAGTACTTC

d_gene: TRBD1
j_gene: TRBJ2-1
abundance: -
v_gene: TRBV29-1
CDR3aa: CSASRQGVSTGGSNEQFF
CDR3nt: TGCAGCGCATCGCGACAGGGGGTTAGTACCGGCGGGAGCAATGAGCAGTTCTTC

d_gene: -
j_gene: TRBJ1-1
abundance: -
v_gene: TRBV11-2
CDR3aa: CASSLVQGGEAFF
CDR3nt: TGTGCCAGCAGCTTAGTTCAGGGAGGGGAAGCTTTCTTT

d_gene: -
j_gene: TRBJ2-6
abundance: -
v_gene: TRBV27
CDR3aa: CASSLAVNSGANVLTF
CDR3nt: TGTGCCAGCAGTTTAGCAGTGAACTCTGGGGCCAACGTCCTGACTTTC

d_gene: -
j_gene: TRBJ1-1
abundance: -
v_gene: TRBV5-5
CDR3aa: CASSFGGAAEAFF
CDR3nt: TGTGCCAGCAGCTTCGGGGGGGCCGCTGAAGCTTTCTTT

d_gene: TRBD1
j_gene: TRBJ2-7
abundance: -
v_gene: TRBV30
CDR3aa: CAWGQGAYEQYF
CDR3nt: TGTGCCTGGGGGCAGGGGGCCTACGAGCAGTACTTC

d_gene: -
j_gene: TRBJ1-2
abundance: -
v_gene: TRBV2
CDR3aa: CASSDSGQTHGYTF
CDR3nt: TGTGCCAGCAGTGACTCAGGCCAAACCCATGGCTACACCTTC

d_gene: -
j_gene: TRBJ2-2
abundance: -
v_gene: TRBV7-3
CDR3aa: CASSLNSAGTGELFF
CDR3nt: TGTGCCAGCAGCTTAAACTCGGCGGGCACCGGGGAGCTGTTTTTT

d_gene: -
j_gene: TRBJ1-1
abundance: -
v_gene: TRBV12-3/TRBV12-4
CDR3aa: CASSLGGNTEAFF
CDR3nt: TGTGCCAGCAGTTTAGGGGGCAACACTGAAGCTTTCTTT

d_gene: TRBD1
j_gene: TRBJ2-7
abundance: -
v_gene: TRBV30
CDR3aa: CAWSVRVRTGYSYEQYF
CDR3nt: TGTGCCTGGAGTGTCCGAGTAAGGACAGGCTATTCCTACGAGCAGTACTTC

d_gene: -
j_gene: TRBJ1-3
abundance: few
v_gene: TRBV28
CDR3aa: CASSLGAPPGNTIYF
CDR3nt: TGTGCCAGCAGTTTGGGGGCACCCCCCGGAAACACCATATATTTT

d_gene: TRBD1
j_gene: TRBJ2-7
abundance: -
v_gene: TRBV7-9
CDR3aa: CASSRTGTGTYEQYF
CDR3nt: TGTGCCAGCAGCCGAACCGGGACAGGGACCTACGAGCAGTACTTC

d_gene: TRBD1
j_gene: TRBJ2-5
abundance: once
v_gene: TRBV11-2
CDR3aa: CASSWPGQGAETQYF
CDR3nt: TGTGCCAGCAGCTGGCCGGGACAGGGGGCAGAGACCCAGTACTTC